One sample yielded the 20 T cell receptor beta chains listed below, sequenced in a study of cytomegalovirus exposure and HLA in healthy donors. Primers included in the PCR were 60 Vbeta and 13 Jbeta primers. Some clones are missing from TCRdb's copy, which holds only in-frame ones; the method was immunoSEQ multiplex PCR. The data contain 160,000 or so clones, 79% of them singletons. Input material: PBMCs. The receptors come from a woman in her thirties or forties in good health and CMV-seronegative.

This chain connects TRBV5-5 to TRBJ2-1; tentatively, D is TRBD1 (6 bases). Trimming cost V 2 bases and J 2 bases, with 20 bases left between them. Germline values: CDR1 SGHKS, CDR2 YYEKEE (reference sequence). The CDR3 consists of 18 residues. The CDR3 region has the DNA TGTGCCAGCAGCTTTTATGTGAATGGGCAGGGGACCTACAATGAGCAGTTCTTC. Its translation is CASSFYVNGQGTYNEQFF. Looking up the rest from reference TRBV5-5 and TRBJ2-1 gives the full variable domain: DAGVTQSPTHLIKTRGQQVTLRCSPISGHKSVSWYQQVLGQGPQFIFQYYEKEERGRGNFPDRFSARQFPNYSSELNVNALLLGDSALYLCASSFYVNGQGTYNEQFFGPGTRLTVL.

Here the CDR3 reads CASSLSRGQETQYF. The CDR3 bases are TGCGCCAGCAGCTTGTCTCGGGGCCAAGAGACCCAGTACTTC. This rearrangement joins TRBV5-1 to TRBJ2-5, with D perhaps TRBD2 (5 bases). Deletions cut 1 base from V and 1 base from J, with 8 bases between. Germline CDR1 reads SGHRS; CDR2 reads YFSETQ. The CDR3 spans 14 residues.

The V and J genes are TRBV18 and TRBJ1-1; D is possibly TRBD1 (5 bases). The germline V gene has CDR1 KGHSH and CDR2 LQKENI. The germline V and J ends were trimmed by 3 bases and 0 bases, with 11 bases remaining between them. This CDR3 contains 15 residues. The CDR3 region has the DNA TGTGCCAGCTCACCTGGGGCAGGGATGAACACTGAAGCTTTCTTT. It specifies CASSPGAGMNTEAFF. Based on the CDR3 plus reference TRBV18 and TRBJ1-1, the full variable domain is NAGVMQNPRHLVRRRGQEARLRCSPMKGHSHVYWYRQLPEEGLKFMVYLQKENIIDESGMPKERFSAEFPKEGPSILRIQQVVRGDSAAYFCASSPGAGMNTEAFFGQGTRLTVV.

This clone was recorded only once. The chain links TRBV5-1 to TRBJ2-3, with D maybe TRBD1 (6 bases). This CDR3 region has 14 residues. V lost 7 bases, J lost 0 bases, and 12 bases lay in between. The V gene's germline CDR1 is SGHRS and CDR2 YFSETQ. CDR3 loop: CASCRDKSTDTQYF. In nucleotides, the CDR3 is TGCGCCAGCTGCCGGGACAAGAGCACAGATACGCAGTATTTT.

This chain links TRBV5-1 with TRBJ2-3; maybe TRBD2 (5 bases). The CDR3 runs to 14 residues. Germline values: CDR1 SGHRS, CDR2 YFSETQ. V gave up 0 bases and J gave up 3 bases, with 8 bases separating them. CDR3 sequence: CASSLGGETDTQYF. For the CDR3, the DNA is TGCGCCAGCAGCTTGGGGGGAGAAACAGATACGCAGTATTTT.

The V call is TRBV4-2, the J call TRBJ2-7; 8 nucleotides line up with TRBD2. Unmatched junction bases numbered 3, after V lost 2 bases and J lost 3 bases. This CDR3 has 14 residues. Germline lookup yields CDR1 LGHNA and CDR2 YNFKEQ. This CDR3 reads CASSQTSGSYEQYF. Written as DNA, the CDR3 is TGTGCCAGCAGCCAAACTAGCGGAAGCTACGAGCAGTACTTC.

The V gene is TRBV28, the J gene TRBJ2-3; 10 bases are a match to TRBD1. The J segment lost 0 bases and the V segment lost 4 bases, leaving 7 bases of the junction unmatched. CDR1 is MDHEN and CDR2 is SYDVKM in the germline V gene. This CDR3 contains 17 residues. CDR3 residues: CASSYTRGQGSTDTQYF. The CDR3 DNA reads TGTGCCAGCAGTTATACAAGGGGACAGGGGAGCACAGATACGCAGTATTTT.

The chain has TRBV6-1 and TRBJ2-7; D is ambiguous. Trimming took off 2 bases at V and 7 bases at J, with 18 bases between the two ends. The CDR3 is 15 amino acids. The germline V gene encodes CDR1 MNHNS and CDR2 SASEGT. DNA of the CDR3: TGTGCCAGCAGTGAAAACTTTGGGCAGGTCTTTGAGCAGTACTTC. Its protein product is CASSENFGQVFEQYF.

The chain recombines TRBV10-2 with TRBJ1-4, with D possibly matching TRBD1 (5 bases). The CDR3 sequence is 14 residues long. Looked up from germline, CDR1 is WSHSY and CDR2 is SAAADI. V lost 6 bases and J 3 bases, leaving 11 bases between the germline ends. The DNA for the CDR3 is TGCGCCAGCAGGGGGCCTGGAGCTAATGAAAAACTGTTTTTT. Translated: CASRGPGANEKLFF.

CDR3 bases: TGCGCCAGCAGCTGGGGACAGGGGAACTATGGCTACACCTTC. Translated: CASSWGQGNYGYTF. This chain links TRBV5-1 with TRBJ1-2; TRBD1 matches at 10 bases. V shed 3 bases, J shed 2 bases, and the junction held 1 base outside the gene matches. Germline CDR1 reads SGHRS; CDR2 reads YFSETQ. The CDR3 has 14 amino acids. Looking up the rest from reference TRBV5-1 and TRBJ1-2 gives the full variable domain: KAGVTQTPRYLIKTRGQQVTLSCSPISGHRSVSWYQQTPGQGLQFLFEYFSETQRNKGNFPGRFSGRQFSNSRSEMNVSTLELGDSALYLCASSWGQGNYGYTFGSGTRLTVV.

The rearrangement joins TRBV19 to TRBJ2-7; 7 positions match TRBD1. Germline V gene sequence: CDR1 LNHDA, CDR2 SQIVND (reference sequence). The V gene end was trimmed by 4 bases and the J gene end by 7 bases; junction bases not matched to a gene: 10. This CDR3 is built from 14 residues. This CDR3 is CASSTRQGGWEQYF. CDR3 nucleotide sequence: TGTGCCAGTAGTACCAGACAGGGCGGATGGGAGCAGTACTTC.

The chain combines TRBV18 with TRBJ1-2; 9 bases line up with TRBD1. V dropped 3 bases and J dropped 2; count of bases not matched to a gene: 4. The CDR3 consists of 15 residues. The germline V gene encodes CDR1 KGHSH and CDR2 LQKENI. Here the CDR3 DNA reads TGTGCCAGCTCACCCACAGGGGGCGCCAACTATGGCTACACCTTC. Protein: CASSPTGGANYGYTF.

The chain has TRBV28 and TRBJ2-7, with D possibly TRBD2 on 6 matching bases. The CDR3 length is 15 residues. The V end lost 2 bases, the J end lost 0 bases, and 11 bases lay between the germline ends. CDR1 and CDR2 (germline): MDHEN, SYDVKM. The CDR3 DNA is TGTGCCAGCAGTTTACGGTCGACTAGCTCCTACGAGCAGTACTTC. It translates to CASSLRSTSSYEQYF.

The V gene is TRBV7-2, the J gene TRBJ2-7; no clear D gene. The CDR3 length is 16 residues. Trimming left V 0 bases short and J 3 bases short, with 15 bases between. Germline CDR1 is SGHTA and CDR2 is FQGNSA. CDR3 coding DNA: TGTGCCAGCAGCTTAGCCCCGCAGGTTAGACACTACGAGCAGTACTTC. It is translated as CASSLAPQVRHYEQYF.

The chain carries TRBV6-5 and TRBJ2-1, with a weak D call TRBD1 (6 bases). Germline CDR1 reads MNHEY; CDR2 reads SVGAGI. CDR3 length equals 13 residues. Trimming removed 5 bases from V and 7 bases from J, with 12 bases in between. The chain's CDR3 is CASSQDRRNEQFF. The CDR3 bases are TGTGCCAGCAGTCAGGACAGAAGGAATGAGCAGTTCTTC.

The rearrangement links TRBV29-1 to TRBJ2-2; TRBD2 aligns across 7 bases. Germline V gives CDR1 SQVTM, CDR2 ANQGSEA. V shed 4 bases, J shed 4 bases, and the junction held 9 bases outside the gene matches. The CDR3 loop spans 15 amino acids. For the CDR3, the DNA is TGCAGCGTTGGAATGGGGGGGTTAACCACCGGGGAGCTGTTTTTT. This sequence encodes CSVGMGGLTTGELFF.

The chain employs TRBV19 and TRBJ2-3; the match to TRBD2 covers 9 bases. J was trimmed by 2 bases and V by 5 bases; bases with no gene match: 5. This CDR3 has 15 amino acids. CDR1 is LNHDA and CDR2 is SQIVND in the germline V gene (reference sequence). CDR3 DNA sequence: TGTGCCAGTAGTCTATTAGCGGGGGCCACAGATACGCAGTATTTT. Translating it yields CASSLLAGATDTQYF.

This clone showed up just a few times. This CDR3 is CAWSPQVEKLFF. CDR3 nucleotide sequence: TGTGCCTGGAGCCCACAGGTTGAAAAACTGTTTTTT. This chain joins TRBV30 and TRBJ1-4, with D possibly being TRBD1 (5 bases). V dropped 3 bases and J dropped 7 bases, with 9 bases sitting between them. The germline V gene has CDR1 GTSNPN and CDR2 SVGIG (reference sequence). The CDR3 extends over 12 amino acids.

J is TRBJ2-1 and V is TRBV5-1; 9 bases are a match to TRBD1. The V and J ends lost 0 bases and 5 bases, in that order; junction bases with no gene match: 6. CDR1 and CDR2 from the germline V gene are SGHRS and YFSETQ. The CDR3 sequence is 16 residues long. The CDR3 spells CASSLEPGQGNNEQFF. The CDR3 coding sequence is TGCGCCAGCAGCTTGGAACCGGGACAGGGAAACAATGAGCAGTTCTTC.

This clone appeared a few times. The genes are TRBV4-2 and TRBJ1-1; no definite D call. The CDR3 contains 16 residues. Trimming removed 2 bases at V and 4 bases at J, with 17 bases between. Germline CDR1 and CDR2: LGHNA and YNFKEQ. The CDR3 protein is CASSQHDEGGSTEAFF. CDR3 nucleotide sequence: TGTGCCAGCAGCCAACACGACGAGGGAGGTAGCACTGAAGCTTTCTTT.